These 19 T cell receptor beta chains were all obtained from the same sample, sequenced in a study of neurological immune-mediated disorders. MiXCR was run by TCRdb on the 5' RACE reads, yielding one entry per CDR3 protein. The table shows some 70,000 distinct CDR3 sequences, with nearly 3.5% occurring only once. What was sequenced was PBMCs. The receptors stem from a man aged 35 to 55 with multiple sclerosis.

This clonotype was seen more than once but under ten times. The J gene is TRBJ2-1, the V gene TRBV11-1, with 11 bases matching TRBD1. The germline CDR1 and CDR2 sequences are SGHAT and FQDESV (reference sequence). The CDR3 totals 12 residues. V lost 10 bases, J lost 7 bases, and 3 bases stayed unmatched. The CDR3 sequence is CANGDRGNEQFF. The CDR3 DNA sequence: TGTGCCAACGGGGACAGGGGGAATGAGCAGTTCTTC. Combining the CDR3 with reference TRBV11-1 and TRBJ2-1 gives the whole variable domain EAEVAQSPRYKITEKSQAVAFWCDPISGHATLYWYRQILGQGPELLVQFQDESVVDDSQLPKDRFSAERLKGVDSTLKIQPAELGDSAMYLCANGDRGNEQFFGPGTRLTVL.

This clonotype was seen many times. The chain employs TRBV5-6 and TRBJ2-5; D is perhaps TRBD2 (6 bases). Trimming stripped 6 bases from V and 5 bases from J, with 17 bases between. The CDR3 runs 14 residues. Germline CDR1 is SGHDT and CDR2 is YYEEEE. The CDR3 nucleotides read TGTGCCAGCACTCTGGGGGGAGGAGAGGAGACCCAGTACTTC. Protein: CASTLGGGEETQYF.

This clonotype appeared many times. The chain combines TRBV20-1 with TRBJ1-2, with 10 bases aligning to TRBD1. In germline, CDR1 is DFQATT, CDR2 SNEGSKA (reference sequence). This CDR3 contains 15 residues. V lost 2 bases to trimming and J lost 4 bases; unmatched junction nucleotides: 7. This CDR3 reads CSARRRQGATYGYTF. Here the CDR3 DNA reads TGCAGTGCTAGAAGGCGACAGGGGGCGACCTATGGCTACACCTTC.

In this sample, this clonotype turned up many times. The chain carries TRBV12-3 or TRBV12-4 and TRBJ2-3; D tentatively fits TRBD1 or TRBD2 (5 bases each). With 5 bases removed from V and 6 bases from J, the gap between germline ends came to 12 bases. The length of the CDR3 is 13 residues. This chain's CDR3 is CASSGTRRDTQYF. DNA for the CDR3: TGTGCCAGCAGTGGGACGCGGCGCGATACGCAGTATTTT.

The table lists this clonotype with many counts. The chain uses TRBV11-1 and TRBJ2-7; a weak D match, TRBD2 (7 bases). Germline CDR1 reads SGHAT; CDR2 reads FQDESV (reference sequence). V was trimmed by 7 bases and J by 6 bases, leaving 19 bases between them. This CDR3 is built from 14 residues. CDR3 residues: CASTQTPGGGEQYF. In DNA form, the CDR3 reads TGTGCCAGCACCCAAACCCCGGGGGGCGGCGAGCAGTACTTC.

Many counts were recorded for this clonotype. The CDR3 DNA follows: TGTGCCAGCAGCCGAGCAGGGGGCGCGGAGTCACCCCTCCACTTT. Translation gives CASSRAGGAESPLHF. The genes are TRBV6-5 and TRBJ1-6; 8 bases map to TRBD1. The CDR3 loop spans 15 amino acids. V was clipped by 6 bases and J by 10 bases; unmatched bases: 11. Looked up from germline, CDR1 is MNHEY and CDR2 is SVGAGI.

This clonotype appeared many times. The V call is TRBV5-5, the J call TRBJ2-7, with 8 bases aligning to TRBD2. This CDR3 contains 15 residues. J gave up 3 bases and V 4 bases, and 9 bases lay outside the gene matches. Germline V gene lookup returns CDR1 SGHKS and CDR2 YYEKEE (reference sequence). Written as DNA, the CDR3 is TGTGCCAGCAGCCAACTAGCGGCCGGCGGCTACGAGCAGTACTTC. It encodes CASSQLAAGGYEQYF.

In its sample, this clonotype was seen many times. The genes are TRBV20-1 and TRBJ1-1; the D is unclear. The CDR3 runs to 14 residues. Germline lookup yields CDR1 DFQATT and CDR2 SNEGSKA (reference sequence). Trimming left V 5 bases short and J 4 bases short, with 17 bases between. In nucleotides, the CDR3 is TGCAGTGCTTGCAAAGAAGGGAGGGTCACTGAAGCTTTCTTT. This codes for CSACKEGRVTEAFF.

This clonotype appeared many times. The gene calls are TRBV6-5 and TRBJ1-3; D gene unclear. Trimming stripped 4 bases from V and 0 bases from J, with 7 bases between. Germline V CDR1 and CDR2: MNHEY, SVGAGI. The CDR3 has 14 residues. CDR3 nucleotide sequence: TGTGCCAGCAGTTCGGCCTTCTCTGGAAACACCATATATTTT. This translates into CASSSAFSGNTIYF.

This clonotype was found once. The junction does not match germline at one end; this may be a read error. The CDR3, as DNA: TGTGCCAGCAGCAACCTAACAGGGGACTATGGCTACACCTTC. Translation: CASSNLTGDYGYTF. The chain couples TRBV5-1 to TRBJ1-2, with 7 bases identical to TRBD1. CDR1 and CDR2 (germline): SGHRS, YFSETQ. This CDR3 spans 14 amino acids.

This clonotype has at least ten counts. The rearrangement joins TRBV20-1 to TRBJ2-1; D might be TRBD2 (7 bases). Germline CDR1 is DFQATT and CDR2 is SNEGSKA (reference sequence). The CDR3 consists of 13 residues. Trimming shortened V by 6 bases and J by 4 bases, and 13 bases separated the two germline ends. The CDR3 bases are TGCAGTGCCTCTAGGGGGGGGTACAATGAGCAGTTCTTC. Residues: CSASRGGYNEQFF.

This clonotype has a count of ten or more. The chain has TRBV5-1 and TRBJ1-1, with D unclear. The V gene lost 1 base and the J gene lost 1 base, with 11 bases spanning the gap. This CDR3 region has 15 residues. Germline V gives CDR1 SGHRS, CDR2 YFSETQ. The CDR3 reads CASSLLGEGNTEAFF. CDR3 nucleotides: TGCGCCAGCAGCTTGCTTGGAGAAGGGAACACTGAAGCTTTCTTT.

This clonotype was seen at least ten times. The CDR3 DNA reads as TGCAGTGCTAGTCCCACGCGGCTAAACACAGATACGCAGTATTTT. Its protein product is CSASPTRLNTDTQYF. The rearrangement links TRBV20-1 to TRBJ2-3; no clear D gene. Germline V lookup: CDR1 DFQATT, CDR2 SNEGSKA (reference sequence). The CDR3 has 15 residues. The ends were cut back, 3 bases at V and 2 bases at J, with 15 bases in the middle.

Many counts were recorded for this clonotype. The CDR3 nucleotides read TGTGCCAGCAGACTTGCAGCGGGAGCCCACAATGAGCAGTTCTTC. This sequence encodes CASRLAAGAHNEQFF. This sequence joins TRBV11-3 and TRBJ2-1; 8 nucleotides match TRBD2. This CDR3 has 15 residues. Germline CDR1 and CDR2: SGHNT and YENEEA. Trimming cost V 6 bases and J 5 bases; bases outside gene matches: 9.

This clonotype was found many times. The V and J genes are TRBV15 and TRBJ2-5, with D possibly being TRBD1 (5 bases). CDR1 and CDR2 from the germline V gene are LNHNV and YYDKDF (reference sequence). V was shortened by 0 bases and J by 8 bases, with 7 bases between the two germline ends. The CDR3 covers 12 residues. The DNA of the CDR3 is TGTGCCACCAGCAGAGACAGGGCCACCCAGTACTTC. This codes for CATSRDRATQYF.

In this sample, this clonotype turned up many times. CDR3 in DNA: TGCGCCAGCAGCTTCCAGGAAAAAGAGACCCAGTACTTC. It translates to CASSFQEKETQYF. The V call is TRBV5-1, the J call TRBJ2-5; D not certain. Germline lookup yields CDR1 SGHRS and CDR2 YFSETQ. Between the trimmed V and J ends, which lost 2 bases and 3 bases, there was a span of 8 bases. This CDR3 region has 13 residues. Drawing the rest from reference TRBV5-1 and TRBJ2-5, the complete variable domain is KAGVTQTPRYLIKTRGQQVTLSCSPISGHRSVSWYQQTPGQGLQFLFEYFSETQRNKGNFPGRFSGRQFSNSRSEMNVSTLELGDSALYLCASSFQEKETQYFGPGTRLLVL.

The rearrangement joins TRBV10-3 to TRBJ1-5, with a possible D match to TRBD1 (6 bases). The germline V gene has CDR1 ENHRY and CDR2 SYGVKD. CDR3 size: 13 residues. The V end lost 6 bases, the J end lost 4 bases, and 10 bases lay between the germline ends. Here the CDR3 reads CAISGGGNQPQHF. In DNA form, the CDR3 reads TGTGCCATCAGCGGAGGGGGAAATCAGCCCCAGCATTTT.

This clonotype has a count of ten or more. This chain connects TRBV12-3 or TRBV12-4 to TRBJ2-3; TRBD2 matches 8 bases. The CDR3 has 16 amino acids. Trimming removed 6 bases from V and 4 bases from J; junction bases left unmatched: 12. The CDR3 loop is CASSLRGSGTADTQYF. In DNA form, the CDR3 reads TGTGCCAGCAGCTTAAGGGGTAGCGGGACTGCAGATACGCAGTATTTT.

This clonotype was recorded many times. V usage is TRBV20-1 and J usage is TRBJ2-3; D not certain. The V end was cut by 0 bases, the J end by 0 bases, with 4 bases between. From germline, CDR1 is DFQATT and CDR2 SNEGSKA (reference sequence). CDR3 length equals 13 residues. The CDR3 bases are TGCAGTGCTAGAGAGGGGAGCACAGATACGCAGTATTTT. Translation: CSAREGSTDTQYF.